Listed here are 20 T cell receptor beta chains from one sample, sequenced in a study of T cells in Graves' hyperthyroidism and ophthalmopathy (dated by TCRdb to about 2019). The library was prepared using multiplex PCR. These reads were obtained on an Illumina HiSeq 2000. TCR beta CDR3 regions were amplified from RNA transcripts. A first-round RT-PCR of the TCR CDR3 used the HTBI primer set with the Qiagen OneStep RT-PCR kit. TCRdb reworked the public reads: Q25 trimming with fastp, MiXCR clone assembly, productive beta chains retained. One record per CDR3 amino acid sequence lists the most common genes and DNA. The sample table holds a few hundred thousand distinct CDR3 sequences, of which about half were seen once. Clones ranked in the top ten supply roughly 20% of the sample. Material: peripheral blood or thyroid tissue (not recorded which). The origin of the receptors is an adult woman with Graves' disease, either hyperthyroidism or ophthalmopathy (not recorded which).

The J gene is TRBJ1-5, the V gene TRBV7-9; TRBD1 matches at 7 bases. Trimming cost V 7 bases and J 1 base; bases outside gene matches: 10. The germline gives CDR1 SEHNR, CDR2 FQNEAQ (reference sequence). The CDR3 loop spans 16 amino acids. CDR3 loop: CASTNPKTGSNQPQHF. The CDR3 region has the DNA TGTGCCAGCACCAACCCCAAGACAGGGAGCAATCAGCCCCAGCATTTT. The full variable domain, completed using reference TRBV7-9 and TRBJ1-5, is DTGVSQNPRHKITKRGQNVTFRCDPISEHNRLYWYRQTLGQGPEFLTYFQNEAQLEKSRLLSDRFSAERPKGSFSTLEIQRTEQGDSAMYLCASTNPKTGSNQPQHFGDGTRLSIL.

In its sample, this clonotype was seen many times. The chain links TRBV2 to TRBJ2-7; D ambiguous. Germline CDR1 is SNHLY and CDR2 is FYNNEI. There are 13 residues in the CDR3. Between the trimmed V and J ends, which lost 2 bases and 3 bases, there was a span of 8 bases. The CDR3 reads CASSETPFYEQYF. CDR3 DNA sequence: TGTGCCAGCAGTGAAACCCCGTTCTACGAGCAGTACTTC.

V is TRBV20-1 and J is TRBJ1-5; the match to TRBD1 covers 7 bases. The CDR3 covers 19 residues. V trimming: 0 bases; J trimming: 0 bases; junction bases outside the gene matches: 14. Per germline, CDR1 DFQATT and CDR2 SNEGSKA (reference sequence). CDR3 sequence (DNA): TGCAGTGCTAGAGATCCCCCGGGGAGGGGGCAGGATAGCAATCAGCCCCAGCATTTT. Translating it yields CSARDPPGRGQDSNQPQHF.

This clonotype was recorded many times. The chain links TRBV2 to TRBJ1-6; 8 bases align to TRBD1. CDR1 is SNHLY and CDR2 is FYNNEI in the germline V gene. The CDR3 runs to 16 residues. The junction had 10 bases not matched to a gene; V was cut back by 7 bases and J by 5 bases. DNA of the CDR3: TGTGCCAGCACCGACAGGGGCTATAGGGATAATTCACCCCTCCACTTT. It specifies CASTDRGYRDNSPLHF. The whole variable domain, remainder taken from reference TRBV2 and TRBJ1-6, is EPEVTQTPSHQVTQMGQEVILRCVPISNHLYFYWYRQILGQKVEFLVSFYNNEISEKSEIFDDQFSVERPDGSNFTLKIRSTKLEDSAMYFCASTDRGYRDNSPLHFGNGTRLTVT.

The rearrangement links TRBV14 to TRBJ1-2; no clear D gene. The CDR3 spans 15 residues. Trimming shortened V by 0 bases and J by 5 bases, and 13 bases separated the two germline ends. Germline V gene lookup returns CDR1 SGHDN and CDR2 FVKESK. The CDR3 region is CASSQDLIVPYGYTF. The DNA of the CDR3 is TGTGCCAGCAGCCAAGATCTGATAGTGCCTTATGGCTACACCTTC.

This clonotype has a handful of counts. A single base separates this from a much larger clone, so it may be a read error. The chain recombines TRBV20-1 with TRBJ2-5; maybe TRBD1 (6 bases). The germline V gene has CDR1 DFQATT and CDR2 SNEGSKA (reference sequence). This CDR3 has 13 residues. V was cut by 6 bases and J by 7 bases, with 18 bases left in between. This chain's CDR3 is CSAKRTVKGTQYF. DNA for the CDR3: TGCAGTGCCAAGAGGACAGTAAAAGGGACCCAGTACTTC.

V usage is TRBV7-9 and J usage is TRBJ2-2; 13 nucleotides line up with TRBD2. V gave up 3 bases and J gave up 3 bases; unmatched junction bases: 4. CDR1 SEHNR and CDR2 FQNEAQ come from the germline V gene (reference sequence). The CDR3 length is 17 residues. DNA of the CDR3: TGTGCCAGCAGCTTTACTAGCGGGAGGGTAGACACCGGGGAGCTGTTTTTT. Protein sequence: CASSFTSGRVDTGELFF.

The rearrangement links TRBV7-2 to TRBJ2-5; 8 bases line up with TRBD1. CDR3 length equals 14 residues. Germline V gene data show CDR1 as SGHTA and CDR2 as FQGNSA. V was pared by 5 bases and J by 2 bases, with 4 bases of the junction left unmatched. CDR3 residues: CASSKRQGQETQYF. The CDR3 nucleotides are TGTGCCAGCAGCAAACGACAGGGGCAAGAGACCCAGTACTTC.

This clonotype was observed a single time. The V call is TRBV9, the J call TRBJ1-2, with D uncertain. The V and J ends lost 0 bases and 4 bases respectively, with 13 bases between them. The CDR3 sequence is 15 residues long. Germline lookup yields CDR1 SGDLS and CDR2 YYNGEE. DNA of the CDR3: TGTGCCAGCAGCGTAGGGGCTGCAACCCTCTATGGCTACACCTTC. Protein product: CASSVGAATLYGYTF.

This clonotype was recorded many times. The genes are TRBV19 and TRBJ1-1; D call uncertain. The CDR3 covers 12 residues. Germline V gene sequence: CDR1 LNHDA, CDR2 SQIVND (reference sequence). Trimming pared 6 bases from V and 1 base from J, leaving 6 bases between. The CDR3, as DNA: TGTGCCAGTAGGCTTGCGAACACTGAAGCTTTCTTT. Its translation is CASRLANTEAFF.

DNA for the CDR3: TGTGCCATCAGTGATTTAGCAGATACGCAGTATTTT. It yields the protein CAISDLADTQYF. The chain links TRBV10-3 to TRBJ2-3; D gene ambiguous. The CDR3 is made up of 12 amino acids. The V end was cut by 3 bases, the J end by 4 bases, with 5 bases between. Germline assignment: CDR1 ENHRY and CDR2 SYGVKD.

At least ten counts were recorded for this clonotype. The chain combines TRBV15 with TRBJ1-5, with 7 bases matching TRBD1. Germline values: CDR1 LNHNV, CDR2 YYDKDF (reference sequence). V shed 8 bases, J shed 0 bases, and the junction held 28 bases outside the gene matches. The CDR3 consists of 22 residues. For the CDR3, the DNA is TGTGCCACCGGTAGTCCCCCGGTAGGCTCCGGGACAGCGATTTTTAGCAATCAGCCCCAGCATTTT. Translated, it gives CATGSPPVGSGTAIFSNQPQHF.

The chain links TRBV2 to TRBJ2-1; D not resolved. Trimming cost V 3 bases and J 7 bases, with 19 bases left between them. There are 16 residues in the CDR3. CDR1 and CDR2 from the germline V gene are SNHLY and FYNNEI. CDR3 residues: CASSDGRPGVRNEQFF. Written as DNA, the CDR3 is TGTGCCAGCAGTGATGGGCGGCCTGGAGTGAGGAATGAGCAGTTCTTC. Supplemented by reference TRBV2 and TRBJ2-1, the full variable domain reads EPEVTQTPSHQVTQMGQEVILRCVPISNHLYFYWYRQILGQKVEFLVSFYNNEISEKSEIFDDQFSVERPDGSNFTLKIRSTKLEDSAMYFCASSDGRPGVRNEQFFGPGTRLTVL.

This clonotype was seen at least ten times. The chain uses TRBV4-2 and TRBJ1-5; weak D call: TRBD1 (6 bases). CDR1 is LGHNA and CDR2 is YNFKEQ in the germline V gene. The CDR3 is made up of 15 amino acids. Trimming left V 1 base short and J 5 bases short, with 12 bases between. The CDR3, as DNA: TGTGCCAGCAGCCAAGTAGGGGGTAACGATCAGCCCCAGCATTTT. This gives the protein CASSQVGGNDQPQHF.

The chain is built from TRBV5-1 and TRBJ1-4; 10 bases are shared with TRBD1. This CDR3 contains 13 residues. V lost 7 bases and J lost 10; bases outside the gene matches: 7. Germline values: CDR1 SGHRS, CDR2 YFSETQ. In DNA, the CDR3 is TGCGCCAGCCAACGGGACAGGGGCGGAAAACTGTTTTTT. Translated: CASQRDRGGKLFF.

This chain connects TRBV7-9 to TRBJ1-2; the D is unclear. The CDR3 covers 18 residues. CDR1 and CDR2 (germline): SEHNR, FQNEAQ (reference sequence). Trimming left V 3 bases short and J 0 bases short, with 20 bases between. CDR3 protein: CASSLLSFRAGPNYGYTF. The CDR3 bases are TGTGCCAGCAGCTTGCTGTCTTTTAGGGCAGGACCTAACTATGGCTACACCTTC. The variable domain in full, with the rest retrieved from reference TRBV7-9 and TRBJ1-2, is DTGVSQNPRHKITKRGQNVTFRCDPISEHNRLYWYRQTLGQGPEFLTYFQNEAQLEKSRLLSDRFSAERPKGSFSTLEIQRTEQGDSAMYLCASSLLSFRAGPNYGYTFGSGTRLTVV.

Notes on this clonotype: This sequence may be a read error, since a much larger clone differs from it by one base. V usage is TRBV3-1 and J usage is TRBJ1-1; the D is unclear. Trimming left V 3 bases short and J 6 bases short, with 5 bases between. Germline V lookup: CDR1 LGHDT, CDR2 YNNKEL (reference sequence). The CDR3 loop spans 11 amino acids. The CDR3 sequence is CASSHGAEAFF. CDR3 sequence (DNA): TGTGCCAGCAGCCACGGGGCTGAAGCTTTCTTT.

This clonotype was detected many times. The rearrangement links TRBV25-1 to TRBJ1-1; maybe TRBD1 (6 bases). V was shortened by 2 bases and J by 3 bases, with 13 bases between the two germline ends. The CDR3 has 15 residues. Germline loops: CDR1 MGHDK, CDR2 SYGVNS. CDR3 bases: TGTGCCAGCAGTGAACCCGGGACATCGGACACTGAAGCTTTCTTT. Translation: CASSEPGTSDTEAFF.

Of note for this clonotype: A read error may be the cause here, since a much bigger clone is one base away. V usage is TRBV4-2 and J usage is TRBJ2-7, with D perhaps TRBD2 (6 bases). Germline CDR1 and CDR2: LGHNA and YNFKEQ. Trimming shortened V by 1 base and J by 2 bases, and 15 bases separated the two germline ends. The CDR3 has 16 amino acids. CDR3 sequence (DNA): TGTGCCAGCAGCCAAGTACATAGTGGGACTCCCTACGAGCAGTACTTC. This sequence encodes CASSQVHSGTPYEQYF.

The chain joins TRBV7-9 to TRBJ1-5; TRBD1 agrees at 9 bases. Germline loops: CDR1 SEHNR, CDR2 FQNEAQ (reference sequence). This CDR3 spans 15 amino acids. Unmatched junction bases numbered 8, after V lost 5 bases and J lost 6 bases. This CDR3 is CASSRDRDRLQPQHF. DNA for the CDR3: TGTGCCAGCAGCCGGGACAGGGACAGACTTCAGCCCCAGCATTTT.